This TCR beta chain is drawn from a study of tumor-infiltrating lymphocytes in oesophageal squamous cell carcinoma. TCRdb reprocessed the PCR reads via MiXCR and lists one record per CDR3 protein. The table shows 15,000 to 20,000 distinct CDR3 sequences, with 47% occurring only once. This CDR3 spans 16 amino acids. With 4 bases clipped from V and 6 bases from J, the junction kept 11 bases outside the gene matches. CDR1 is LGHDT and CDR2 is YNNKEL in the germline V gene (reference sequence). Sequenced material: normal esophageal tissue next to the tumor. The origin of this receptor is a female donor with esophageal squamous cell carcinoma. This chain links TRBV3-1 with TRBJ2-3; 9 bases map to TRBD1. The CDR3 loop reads CASSPGQGRGGDTQYF. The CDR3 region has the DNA TGTGCCAGCAGCCCTGGACAGGGGAGGGGTGGGGATACGCAGTATTTT.